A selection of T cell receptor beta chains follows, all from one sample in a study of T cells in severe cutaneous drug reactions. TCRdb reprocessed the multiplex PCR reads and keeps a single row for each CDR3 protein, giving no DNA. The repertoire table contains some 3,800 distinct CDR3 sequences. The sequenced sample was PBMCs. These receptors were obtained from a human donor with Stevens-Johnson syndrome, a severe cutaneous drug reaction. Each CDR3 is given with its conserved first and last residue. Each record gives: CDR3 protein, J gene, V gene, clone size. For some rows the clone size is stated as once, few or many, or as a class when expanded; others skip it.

CDR3: CSARKIQGASYEQYF; J: TRBJ2-7; V: TRBV20-1; size: NA
CDR3: CASSLGTSGTDTQYF; J: TRBJ2-3; V: TRBV19; size: NA
CDR3: CASSYPTAGTGPYNEQFF; J: TRBJ2-1; V: TRBV6-2/TRBV6-3; size: NA
CDR3: CASSFGLAVSYNEQFF; J: TRBJ2-1; V: TRBV27; size: NA
CDR3: CASSSSNVRGNQPQHF; J: TRBJ1-5; V: TRBV7-9; size: NA
CDR3: CASSSQRGQSYNEQFF; J: TRBJ2-1; V: TRBV7-9; size: NA
CDR3: CASSLASNLAGKFF; J: TRBJ2-1; V: TRBV11-2; size: medium-sized
CDR3: CASSVSSSHEQYF; J: TRBJ2-7; V: TRBV9; size: medium-sized
CDR3: CSARAWGKEAFF; J: TRBJ1-1; V: TRBV20-1; size: NA
CDR3: CASSLEDGRTYNEQFF; J: TRBJ2-1; V: TRBV5-6; size: NA
CDR3: CASSGLAHEQYF; J: TRBJ2-7; V: TRBV27; size: NA